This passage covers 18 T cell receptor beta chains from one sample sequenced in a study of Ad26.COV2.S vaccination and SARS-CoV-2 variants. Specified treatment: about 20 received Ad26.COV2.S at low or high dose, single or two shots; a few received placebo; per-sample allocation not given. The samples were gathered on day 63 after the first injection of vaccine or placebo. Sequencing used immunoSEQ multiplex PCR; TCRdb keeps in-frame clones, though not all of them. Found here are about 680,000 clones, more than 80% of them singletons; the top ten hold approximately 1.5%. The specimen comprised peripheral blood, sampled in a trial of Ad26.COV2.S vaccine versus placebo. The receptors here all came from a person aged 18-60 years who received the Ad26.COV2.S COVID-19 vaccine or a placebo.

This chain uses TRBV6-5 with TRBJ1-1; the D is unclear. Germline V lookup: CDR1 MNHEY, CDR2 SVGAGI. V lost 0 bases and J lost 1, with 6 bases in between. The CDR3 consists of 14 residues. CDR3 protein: CASSYSKENTEAFF. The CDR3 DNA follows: TGTGCCAGCAGTTACTCGAAGGAGAACACTGAAGCTTTCTTT.

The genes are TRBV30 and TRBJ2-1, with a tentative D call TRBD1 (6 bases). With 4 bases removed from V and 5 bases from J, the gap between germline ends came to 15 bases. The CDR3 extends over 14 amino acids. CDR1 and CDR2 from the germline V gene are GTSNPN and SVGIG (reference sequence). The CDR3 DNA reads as TGTGCCTGGACTAGGGCAGGGGAAAACAATGAGCAGTTCTTC. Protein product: CAWTRAGENNEQFF.

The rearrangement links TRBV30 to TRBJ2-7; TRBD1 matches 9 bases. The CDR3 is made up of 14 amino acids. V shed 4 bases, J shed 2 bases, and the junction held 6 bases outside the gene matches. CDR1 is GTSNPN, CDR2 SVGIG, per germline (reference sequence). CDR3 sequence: CAWTTGGTPYEQYF. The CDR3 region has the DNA TGTGCCTGGACGACAGGGGGGACCCCCTACGAGCAGTACTTC.

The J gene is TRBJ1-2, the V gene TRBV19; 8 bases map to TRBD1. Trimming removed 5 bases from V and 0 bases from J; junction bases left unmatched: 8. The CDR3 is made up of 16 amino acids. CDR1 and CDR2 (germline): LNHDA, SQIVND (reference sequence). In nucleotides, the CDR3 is TGTGCCAGTAGTCCCACGACAGGGGCGGCTAACTATGGCTACACCTTC. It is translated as CASSPTTGAANYGYTF.

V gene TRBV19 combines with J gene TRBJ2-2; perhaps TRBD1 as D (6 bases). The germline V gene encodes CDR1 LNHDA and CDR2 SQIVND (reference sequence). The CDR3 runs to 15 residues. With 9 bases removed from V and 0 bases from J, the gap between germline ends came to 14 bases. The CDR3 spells CASTRDTPNTGELFF. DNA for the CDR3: TGTGCCAGCACCCGGGACACTCCGAACACCGGGGAGCTGTTTTTT.

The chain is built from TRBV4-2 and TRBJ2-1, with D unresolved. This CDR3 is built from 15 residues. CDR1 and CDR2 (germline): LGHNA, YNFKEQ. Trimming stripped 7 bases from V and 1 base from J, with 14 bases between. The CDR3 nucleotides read TGTGCCAGCACCATTAGGGTCGGGTCCTACAATGAGCAGTTCTTC. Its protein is CASTIRVGSYNEQFF.

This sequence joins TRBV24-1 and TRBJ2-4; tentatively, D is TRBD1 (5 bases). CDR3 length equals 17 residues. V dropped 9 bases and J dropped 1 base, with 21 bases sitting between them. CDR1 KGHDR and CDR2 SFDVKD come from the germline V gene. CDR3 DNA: TGTGCCACCCCCGCTTTCCCAGGGTTGGGGGCCAAAAACATTCAGTACTTC. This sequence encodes CATPAFPGLGAKNIQYF.

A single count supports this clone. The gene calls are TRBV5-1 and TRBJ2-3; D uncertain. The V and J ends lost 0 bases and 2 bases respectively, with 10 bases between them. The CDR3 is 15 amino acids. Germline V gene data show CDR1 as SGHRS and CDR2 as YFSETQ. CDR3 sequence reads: CASSLAVRPTDTQYF. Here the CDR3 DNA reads TGCGCCAGCAGCTTGGCCGTGAGGCCCACAGATACGCAGTATTTT.

This CDR3 is CASSSEDRGTGELFF. CDR3 in DNA: TGCGCCAGCAGCTCGGAGGACAGGGGCACCGGGGAGCTGTTTTTT. The J gene is TRBJ2-2, the V gene TRBV10-1, with TRBD1 matching over 9 bases. This CDR3 spans 15 amino acids. Germline trimming cut 6 bases from V and 4 bases from J; bases unmatched to any gene: 6. Germline CDR1 and CDR2: WNHNN and SYGVQD (reference sequence).

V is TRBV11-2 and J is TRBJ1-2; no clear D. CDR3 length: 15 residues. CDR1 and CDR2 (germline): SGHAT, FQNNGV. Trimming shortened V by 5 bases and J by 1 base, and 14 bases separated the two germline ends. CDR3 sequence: CASSLQDWSNYGYTF. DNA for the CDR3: TGTGCCAGCAGCCTGCAGGACTGGAGTAACTATGGCTACACCTTC.

In DNA, the CDR3 is TGTGCCAGTAGAAGAGACTCTGGAAACACCATATATTTT. It is translated as CASRRDSGNTIYF. V gene TRBV19 combines with J gene TRBJ1-3; D remains unclear. This CDR3 has 13 amino acids. Germline V lookup: CDR1 LNHDA, CDR2 SQIVND (reference sequence). Trimming stripped 6 bases from V and 0 bases from J, with 6 bases between.

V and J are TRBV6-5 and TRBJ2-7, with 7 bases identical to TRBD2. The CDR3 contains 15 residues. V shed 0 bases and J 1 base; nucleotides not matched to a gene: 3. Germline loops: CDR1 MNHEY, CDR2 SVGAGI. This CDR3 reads CASSYSGGESYEQYF. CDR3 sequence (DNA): TGTGCCAGCAGTTACTCGGGGGGGGAGTCCTACGAGCAGTACTTC.

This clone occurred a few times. The CDR3 coding sequence is TGTGCCAGCAGCCCCGGGGTTCAGCCCCAGCATTTT. Protein: CASSPGVQPQHF. The chain combines TRBV7-9 with TRBJ1-5; D ambiguous. In germline, CDR1 is SEHNR, CDR2 FQNEAQ (reference sequence). V lost 5 bases and J 6 bases, leaving 8 bases between the germline ends. The CDR3 runs to 12 residues.

The CDR3 spells CASSLVSGGQETQYF. In DNA form, the CDR3 reads TGTGCCAGCAGCTTGGTCAGCGGGGGCCAGGAGACCCAGTACTTC. The chain couples TRBV5-6 to TRBJ2-5; 8 bases match TRBD2. Per germline, CDR1 SGHDT and CDR2 YYEEEE. The V and J ends lost 0 bases and 5 bases, in that order; junction bases with no gene match: 6. The CDR3 spans 15 residues. The variable domain in full, completed from reference TRBV5-6 and TRBJ2-5, reads DAGVTQSPTHLIKTRGQQVTLRCSPKSGHDTVSWYQQALGQGPQFIFQYYEEEERQRGNFPDRFSGHQFPNYSSELNVNALLLGDSALYLCASSLVSGGQETQYFGPGTRLLVL.

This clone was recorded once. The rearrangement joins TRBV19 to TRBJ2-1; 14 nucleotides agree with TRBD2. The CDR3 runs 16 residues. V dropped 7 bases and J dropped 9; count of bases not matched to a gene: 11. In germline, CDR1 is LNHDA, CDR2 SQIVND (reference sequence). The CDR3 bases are TGTGCCAGTATGCCGGGACTAGCGGGGGCCCGTGGTGAGCAGTTCTTC. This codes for CASMPGLAGARGEQFF.

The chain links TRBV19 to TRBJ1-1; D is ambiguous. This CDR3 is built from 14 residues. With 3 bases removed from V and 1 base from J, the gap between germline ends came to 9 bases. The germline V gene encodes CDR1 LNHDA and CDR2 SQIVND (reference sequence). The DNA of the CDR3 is TGTGCCAGTAGTATCGGTTGGCAGAACACTGAAGCTTTCTTT. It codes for CASSIGWQNTEAFF.

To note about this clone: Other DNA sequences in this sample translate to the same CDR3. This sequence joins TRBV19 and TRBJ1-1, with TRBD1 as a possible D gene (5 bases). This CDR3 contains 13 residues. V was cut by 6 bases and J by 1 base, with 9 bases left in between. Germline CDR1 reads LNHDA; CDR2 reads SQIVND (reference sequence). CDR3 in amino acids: CASRVTGNTEAFF. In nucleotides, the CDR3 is TGTGCCAGTAGAGTAACAGGGAACACTGAAGCTTTCTTT.

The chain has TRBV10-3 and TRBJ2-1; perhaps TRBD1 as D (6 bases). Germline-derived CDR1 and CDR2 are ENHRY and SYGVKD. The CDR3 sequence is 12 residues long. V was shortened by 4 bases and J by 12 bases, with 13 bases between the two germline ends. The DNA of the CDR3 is TGTGCCATCAGTGTACCCGGACAGCCGCAGTTCTTC. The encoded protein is CAISVPGQPQFF.